The entry below gives a single TCR beta chain sequence along with its context. The specificity of this receptor is unknown. It has no much larger one-base neighbor in the sample; base qualities were not kept. Patients had resection either for delayed recurrence of a solitary brain metastasis or for synchronous oligometastatic disease. Patients with a history of multiple malignancies were excluded so that cancers other than NSCLC would not be included. Tumor areas were macrodissected from roughly 5 deparaffinized around 9.1 um unstained sections under guidance from marked H&E slides. Every specimen was formalin-fixed and paraffin-embedded (FFPE). Genomic DNA was extracted using the AllPrep DNA/RNA FFPE Kit. Between about 2 and 5.5 ug genomic DNA was input per sample, and equal DNA input was given to paired samples. TCR beta libraries were constructed with the immunoSEQ hsTCRbeta Kit, with multiplexed V and J gene primers used across two PCR steps. Pooled libraries, together with positive and negative controls, were sequenced on an Illumina MiSeq with a 100-cycle paired-end protocol. As for how the authors treated the data: The immunoSEQ vendor processed the raw data into normalized, annotated TCR beta repertoire reports. Richness was defined as unique clones by nucleotide sequence, and total richness was extrapolated with the iChao1 and Efron-Thisted estimators. Pielou's evenness, Simpson's index, top-ten clone proportional abundance, and Morisita overlap index were used to characterize and compare paired lesions. TCRdb took over this immuneACCESS table, retaining in-frame rearrangements with V and J assigned. Such tables are incomplete; in checked studies, under half of the missing clones stem from an unresolved V gene, and the remainder is unexplained. The D gene and trimming were derived from the DNA, and the V and J assignments and clone size from that table. Recorded for this sample are some 3,000 clones; under 95% of them occurred a single time. Of the sample, approximately 4.4% is held by the ten largest clones.

This specimen comes from a study of T cells in lung cancer brain metastases listed by TCRdb under 2018. For the wider study: About 85% of the roughly 20 patients had a history of tobacco use, with a median of about 36 pack-years. Eighteen of the 20 patients received no interval therapy between primary and metastasis resection. The median interval between acquisition of the primary specimen and acquisition of the brain metastasis specimen was 348 days. The average DNA integrity number was over 3.5 in both primary and metastatic specimens, and the two sites did not differ significantly. The study compared TCR beta CDR3 repertoires of fully resected primary non-small cell lung cancers with those of paired brain metastases. A cohort of 20 patients was included, from whom 40 specimens were contributed, with one primary lung lesion and one brain metastasis obtained from each patient. Patients had a median age at first diagnosis of approximately 54 years, with roughly 9 males and roughly 11 females. Study-wide findings and limitations: Brain metastases had significantly fewer unique productive clones than paired primaries (median approximately 1,500 versus 4,300). The ten most abundant clones made up a significantly larger repertoire fraction in brain metastases than primaries, suggesting clonal expansion. DNA fragmentation in the FFPE samples may have kept the complete infiltrating T cell repertoire from being retrieved. The study could not control for the effects of preoperative corticosteroids on T cell infiltration in brain metastases. Most clones were specific to a single lesion, and paired lesions overlapped only to a limited degree (mean Morisita index around 0.2).

At the junction V is shortened by 6 bases and J by 5 bases, with 7 bases in between. CDR1 is given as MGHDK and CDR2 as SYGVNS, both from the germline V gene. Reading from cysteine to phenylalanine, the CDR3 counts 11 amino acids. Solely the CDR3 DNA is kept, with 33 bases framed from the first base. Sequenced material: tumor tissue from the primary lung tumor. This sample's cell subset or site label indicates: primary lung cancer lesion. Recombination joined TRBV25-1 with TRBJ1-1, with the D gene uncertain. This TCR was sampled from a woman in her fifties or sixties with non-small cell lung cancer. The CDR3 amino acid sequence is: CASRLATEAFF. The DNA sequence is given as TGTGCCAGCAGACTAGCGACTGAAGCTTTCTTT.